Presented here are 31 T cell receptor beta chains from one specimen sequenced in a study of pediatric ulcerative colitis. Profiled with immunoSEQ multiplex PCR; TCRdb holds only in-frame clones, not every one. The profile covers about 64,000 clones, with around 85% appearing a single time and 3% to 4.5% taken by the ten largest. Specimen: blood. These receptor sequences come from a boy between 10 and 17 years old with severe ulcerative colitis.

The rearrangement links TRBV16 to TRBJ2-1; D ambiguous. The V gene's germline CDR1 is KGHSY and CDR2 FQNENV. This CDR3 has 16 amino acids. V lost 1 base and J 2 bases, leaving 12 bases between the germline ends. In nucleotides, the CDR3 is TGTGCCAGCAGCCAATTGAGGTCCATCCCCTACAATGAGCAGTTCTTC. Translating gives CASSQLRSIPYNEQFF.

The chain joins TRBV4-1 to TRBJ1-1; no reliable D call. Germline CDR1 and CDR2: MGHRA and YSYEKL. The ends were cut back, 0 bases at V and 7 bases at J, with 9 bases in the middle. This CDR3 has 13 residues. The CDR3 nucleotides are TGCGCCAGCAGCCAAGATCCCGGGTTTGAAGCTTTCTTT. Its translation: CASSQDPGFEAFF.

The CDR3 loop is CASSARGASSYNEQFF. The CDR3 nucleotides read TGTGCCAGCAGTGCCCGGGGGGCTAGCTCCTACAATGAGCAGTTCTTC. The J gene is TRBJ2-1, the V gene TRBV2, with D tentatively TRBD2 (7 bases). Trimming cost V 4 bases and J 0 bases, with 13 bases left between them. Per germline, CDR1 SNHLY and CDR2 FYNNEI. The CDR3 has 16 amino acids.

This chain joins TRBV11-2 and TRBJ1-2; 10 positions match TRBD1. The CDR3 spans 18 residues. V trimming: 4 bases; J trimming: 2 bases; junction bases outside the gene matches: 13. The germline V gene encodes CDR1 SGHAT and CDR2 FQNNGV. The CDR3 loop is CASSWRGTGVRPNYGYTF. As DNA, the CDR3 is TGTGCCAGCAGCTGGAGGGGGACAGGGGTCCGTCCCAACTATGGCTACACCTTC.

The V gene is TRBV19, the J gene TRBJ1-2, with TRBD1 matching over 9 bases. After removal of 5 bases from V and 7 bases from J, the junction contained 5 bases not matched to a gene. CDR3 length equals 13 residues. Germline values: CDR1 LNHDA, CDR2 SQIVND (reference sequence). CDR3 in amino acids: CASSVQGAAGYTF. Written as DNA, the CDR3 is TGTGCCAGTAGTGTACAGGGGGCGGCTGGCTACACCTTC.

The J gene is TRBJ2-7, the V gene TRBV4-1; possible D gene TRBD2, 5 bases. Germline V gene lookup returns CDR1 MGHRA and CDR2 YSYEKL. The CDR3 contains 15 residues. The V gene lost 1 base and the J gene lost 2 bases, with 12 bases spanning the gap. The CDR3 sequence: CASSQGSFGAYEQYF. For the CDR3, the DNA is TGCGCCAGCAGCCAAGGTTCGTTCGGGGCCTACGAGCAGTACTTC.

The chain recombines TRBV7-9 with TRBJ2-7; D possibly corresponds to TRBD2 (5 bases). Germline V gene sequence: CDR1 SEHNR, CDR2 FQNEAQ (reference sequence). V lost 1 base to trimming and J lost 2 bases, with 9 bases between them. This CDR3 is 14 amino acids long. The CDR3, as DNA: TGTGCCAGCAGCTTAGTCGGACTGACCTACGAGCAGTACTTC. This encodes CASSLVGLTYEQYF.

This CDR3 is CASSQASPLAGATDTQYF. CDR3 sequence (DNA): TGCGCCAGCAGCCAAGCATCCCCTCTAGCGGGAGCTACAGATACGCAGTATTTT. This chain connects TRBV4-3 to TRBJ2-3; 10 bases map to TRBD2. V lost 1 base to trimming and J lost 3 bases; unmatched junction nucleotides: 10. This CDR3 is built from 18 residues. Germline CDR1 reads LGHNA; CDR2 reads YSLEER.

V is TRBV13 and J is TRBJ2-7, with 7 bases fitting TRBD1. The CDR3 is made up of 13 amino acids. Germline CDR1 PRHDT, CDR2 FYEKMQ (reference sequence). V lost 6 bases and J lost 6; bases outside the gene matches: 8. CDR3 sequence reads: CASSGGQDREQYF. The CDR3 region has the DNA TGTGCCAGCAGTGGAGGACAGGACCGCGAGCAGTACTTC.

The chain is built from TRBV19 and TRBJ2-1, with 8 bases fitting TRBD1. Per the germline V gene, CDR1 is LNHDA and CDR2 is SQIVND (reference sequence). The CDR3 spans 15 residues. Losses at the gene ends were 3 bases for V and 5 bases for J; bases not matched to a gene: 6. The CDR3 coding sequence is TGTGCCAGTAGTATGGGGACAGGCCTTAACAATGAGCAGTTCTTC. Protein sequence: CASSMGTGLNNEQFF.

The chain has TRBV6-1 and TRBJ2-5; the D gene could be TRBD1 or TRBD2 (6 bases each). This CDR3 has 14 residues. V lost 2 bases, J lost 12 bases, and 19 bases lay in between. Germline CDR1 reads MNHNS; CDR2 reads SASEGT. The CDR3 DNA reads as TGTGCCAGCAGTGAATCTGAGCGGCGGGACACGAAGTACTTC. Amino acid sequence: CASSESERRDTKYF.

The chain has TRBV19 and TRBJ1-3; D remains ambiguous. CDR1 is LNHDA and CDR2 is SQIVND in the germline V gene (reference sequence). Between the trimmed V and J ends, which lost 6 bases and 2 bases, there was a span of 14 bases. This CDR3 is built from 15 residues. The CDR3 coding sequence is TGTGCCAGTAGCGCATTTCTCGGAACTGGAAACACCATATATTTT. Its translation is CASSAFLGTGNTIYF. The full variable domain, its missing parts supplied by reference TRBV19 and TRBJ1-3, is DGGITQSPKYLFRKEGQNVTLSCEQNLNHDAMYWYRQDPGQGLRLIYYSQIVNDFQKGDIAEGYSVSREKKESFPLTVTSAQKNPTAFYLCASSAFLGTGNTIYFGEGSWLTVV.

The chain carries TRBV9 and TRBJ2-3; D perhaps matches TRBD2 (6 bases). Germline assignment: CDR1 SGDLS and CDR2 YYNGEE. The CDR3 runs 14 residues. Trimming took 3 bases from V and 1 from J, leaving 9 bases between them. DNA of the CDR3: TGTGCCAGCAGCGATAGCGGACGCACAGATACGCAGTATTTT. It specifies CASSDSGRTDTQYF.

This chain links TRBV19 with TRBJ1-2; tentatively, D is TRBD1 (5 bases). This CDR3 is built from 12 residues. CDR1 LNHDA and CDR2 SQIVND come from the germline V gene (reference sequence). V lost 5 bases and J 4 bases, leaving 8 bases between the germline ends. The CDR3 DNA is TGTGCCAGTAGTGACAGCACCTATGGCTACACCTTC. It translates to CASSDSTYGYTF.

This clone was seen just once. The rearrangement uses TRBV4-1 and TRBJ1-2, with D possibly matching TRBD1 (6 bases). V lost 0 bases and J 8 bases, leaving 22 bases between the germline ends. The germline V gene has CDR1 MGHRA and CDR2 YSYEKL. This CDR3 has 17 amino acids. For the CDR3, the DNA is TGCGCCAGCAGCCAAGAGGACAGCTATCGGGGGGAGAGGGGCTACACCTTC. Its translation is CASSQEDSYRGERGYTF.

This chain uses TRBV19 with TRBJ1-4, with a tentative D call TRBD1 (6 bases). The CDR3 has 14 residues. V gave up 5 bases and J gave up 8 bases, with 15 bases separating them. Germline V CDR1 and CDR2: LNHDA, SQIVND (reference sequence). The CDR3 coding sequence is TGTGCCAGTAGTCCACGGGACACTCGGGAAAAACTGTTTTTT. It is translated as CASSPRDTREKLFF.

This chain uses TRBV29-1 with TRBJ2-1, with TRBD1 matching over 8 bases. The V segment lost 6 bases and the J segment 2 bases; nucleotides outside the gene matches: 6. CDR3 length: 14 amino acids. The germline CDR1 and CDR2 sequences are SQVTM and ANQGSEA. The CDR3 nucleotides read TGCAGCGTGACCGGGACAGGAGCCTACAATGAGCAGTTCTTC. Translated, it gives CSVTGTGAYNEQFF.

The chain employs TRBV6-4 and TRBJ1-1, with D unclear. Germline-derived CDR1 and CDR2 are MRHNA and SNTAGT. The ends were cut back, 6 bases at V and 5 bases at J, with 13 bases in the middle. The length of the CDR3 is 13 residues. The CDR3 loop is CASSPEMGTEAFF. For the CDR3, the DNA is TGTGCCAGCAGCCCGGAGATGGGGACTGAAGCTTTCTTT.

The rearrangement uses TRBV7-8 and TRBJ2-3, with TRBD2 matching 7 bases. In germline, CDR1 is SGHVS, CDR2 FQNEAQ. V was clipped by 6 bases and J by 6 bases; unmatched bases: 9. The length of the CDR3 is 14 residues. CDR3 region: CASSSGLGWDTQYF. CDR3 DNA: TGTGCCAGCAGTTCCGGACTAGGTTGGGATACGCAGTATTTT.

The V call is TRBV6-1, the J call TRBJ2-7; 15 bases agree with TRBD2. Germline V CDR1 and CDR2: MNHNS, SASEGT. V was pared by 10 bases and J by 4 bases, with 5 bases of the junction left unmatched. The CDR3 has 14 residues. The CDR3 is CATGLAGGLYEQYF. CDR3 in DNA: TGTGCCACCGGACTAGCGGGAGGGCTGTACGAGCAGTACTTC.

The chain has TRBV7-9 and TRBJ1-1; no clear D. This CDR3 is built from 14 residues. V was pared by 0 bases and J by 2 bases, with 7 bases between. The germline CDR1 and CDR2 sequences are SEHNR and FQNEAQ (reference sequence). The CDR3 DNA reads as TGTGCCAGCAGCTTAGCCGGGATCAACACTGAAGCTTTCTTT. As protein: CASSLAGINTEAFF.

The J gene is TRBJ2-3, the V gene TRBV30; tentatively, D is TRBD1 or TRBD2 (6 bases each). The germline gives CDR1 GTSNPN, CDR2 SVGIG (reference sequence). The CDR3 has 14 amino acids. V lost 3 bases and J lost 3, with 13 bases in between. CDR3 in DNA: TGTGCCTGGAGCCGGGGGCCACTTACAGATACGCAGTATTTT. Protein sequence: CAWSRGPLTDTQYF.

This chain joins TRBV30 and TRBJ2-7, with TRBD1 identical over 8 bases. Judging by the DNA end, TRBJ2-5 fits better; the J call may be wrong. The CDR3 consists of 12 residues. Per the germline V gene, CDR1 is GTSNPN and CDR2 is SVGIG (reference sequence). The CDR3 sequence is CAWSLTGATQYF. The DNA for the CDR3 is TGTGCCTGGAGTCTGACAGGGGCGACCCAGTACTTC.

The chain uses TRBV27 and TRBJ2-3, with D perhaps matching TRBD2 (5 bases). CDR1 and CDR2 (germline): MNHEY, SMNVEV (reference sequence). Trimming took 1 base from V and 4 from J, leaving 9 bases between them. CDR3 length: 14 amino acids. The CDR3 DNA is TGTGCCAGCAGTTTATATCCTAGCCCAGATACGCAGTATTTT. This sequence encodes CASSLYPSPDTQYF.

The gene calls are TRBV6-6 and TRBJ2-7; 11 bases align to TRBD2. The V gene's germline CDR1 is MNHNY and CDR2 SVGAGI (reference sequence). V lost 7 bases to trimming and J lost 3 bases; unmatched junction nucleotides: 5. This CDR3 has 14 residues. The CDR3 is CASNRLAGSYEQYF. The CDR3 DNA reads as TGTGCCAGCAACCGACTAGCGGGGAGCTACGAGCAGTACTTC.

This chain joins TRBV6-5 and TRBJ1-3; 7 positions agree with TRBD1. This CDR3 comprises 16 residues. CDR1 MNHEY and CDR2 SVGAGI come from the germline V gene. V gave up 2 bases and J gave up 0 bases; unmatched junction bases: 4. The CDR3 DNA sequence: TGTGCCAGCAGTTACAAGGGGGCATCCTCTGGAAACACCATATATTTT. It specifies CASSYKGASSGNTIYF.

The rearrangement joins TRBV6-1 to TRBJ2-7; D uncertain. The V end was cut by 6 bases, the J end by 3 bases, with 9 bases between. This CDR3 has 12 residues. Germline V gene sequence: CDR1 MNHNS, CDR2 SASEGT. CDR3 DNA: TGTGCCAGCAGCCCTTTTAACTACGAGCAGTACTTC. This codes for CASSPFNYEQYF.

The chain couples TRBV6-5 to TRBJ1-2, with D maybe TRBD1 (5 bases). Germline V lookup: CDR1 MNHEY, CDR2 SVGAGI. Trimming left V 0 bases short and J 3 bases short, with 14 bases between. This CDR3 spans 16 amino acids. CDR3 in DNA: TGTGCCAGCAGTTACTCGAAGACCGGCAGGGACTATGGCTACACCTTC. This encodes CASSYSKTGRDYGYTF.

The V and J genes are TRBV2 and TRBJ1-4; D is perhaps TRBD1 (5 bases). The CDR3 is made up of 16 amino acids. The germline V gene has CDR1 SNHLY and CDR2 FYNNEI. The V end was cut by 2 bases, the J end by 7 bases, with 17 bases between. CDR3 region: CASSELRSGGSEKLFF. CDR3 nucleotide sequence: TGTGCCAGCAGTGAATTACGTTCGGGGGGAAGTGAAAAACTGTTTTTT.

This clone was picked up a small number of times. Within the sample, other DNA sequences also encode this same CDR3. The DNA for the CDR3 is TGTGCCAGCAGTGATAGTCTAGCGGGAGACTACGAGCAGTACTTC. Its protein product is CASSDSLAGDYEQYF. The V gene is TRBV2, the J gene TRBJ2-7, with 10 bases aligning to TRBD2. CDR1 SNHLY and CDR2 FYNNEI come from the germline V gene. This CDR3 has 15 residues. J lost 3 bases, V lost 3 bases, and 5 bases had no gene match.

This clone was observed once. This sequence joins TRBV5-4 and TRBJ2-7; TRBD2 matches 9 bases. The CDR3 totals 15 residues. With V trimmed by 5 bases and J by 0 bases, 6 bases remained unmatched. The germline gives CDR1 SGHNT, CDR2 YYREEE (reference sequence). Here the CDR3 reads CASRRLADASYEQYF. CDR3 nucleotide sequence: TGTGCCAGCAGGCGACTAGCGGATGCCTCCTACGAGCAGTACTTC.